The 4 T cell receptor beta chains presented below share a single source sample, sequenced in a study of Ad26.COV2.S vaccination and SARS-CoV-2 variants. Specified treatment: 19 received Ad26.COV2.S at low or high dose, single or two shots; roughly 5 received placebo; per-sample allocation not given. Collection of the samples took place on day 63 after the first injection of vaccine or placebo. The assay was immunoSEQ multiplex PCR, and TCRdb's table has in-frame clones only and misses some. The table has fewer than 800,000 clones, around 90% seen once. The sample here was peripheral blood, taken in a trial of Ad26.COV2.S vaccine versus placebo. These receptors were collected from a person between 18 and 59 years old who received the Ad26.COV2.S COVID-19 vaccine or a placebo.

The V and J genes are TRBV30 and TRBJ2-3, with D unresolved. Germline V gene lookup returns CDR1 GTSNPN and CDR2 SVGIG (reference sequence). This CDR3 is built from 13 residues. Trimming removed 5 bases from V and 5 bases from J, with 14 bases in between. CDR3 DNA sequence: TGTGCCTGGGGTTCCGATACTGTAGATACGCAGTATTTT. Residues: CAWGSDTVDTQYF.

This chain joins TRBV7-6 and TRBJ2-7; 7 nucleotides agree with TRBD2. After removal of 6 bases from V and 1 base from J, the junction contained 6 bases not matched to a gene. The CDR3 covers 14 residues. Germline CDR1 and CDR2: SGHVS and FNYEAQ. Here the CDR3 DNA reads TGTGCCAGCAGTAAGGGGCGGGAGTCCTACGAGCAGTACTTC. This translates into CASSKGRESYEQYF.

The rearrangement joins TRBV6-5 to TRBJ1-2; TRBD1 aligns across 7 bases. Germline V gene lookup returns CDR1 MNHEY and CDR2 SVGAGI. The CDR3 is 16 amino acids. The junction had 9 bases not matched to a gene; V was cut back by 2 bases and J by 3 bases. The DNA for the CDR3 is TGTGCCAGCAGTTACGGGGGGCCAGGGGGATACTATGGCTACACCTTC. Its protein is CASSYGGPGGYYGYTF.

The chain combines TRBV19 with TRBJ2-3, with D possibly TRBD1 on 6 matching bases. Trimming took off 5 bases at V and 4 bases at J, with 16 bases between the two ends. This CDR3 contains 15 residues. CDR1 is LNHDA, CDR2 SQIVND, per germline (reference sequence). Here the CDR3 reads CASSSKDRGADTQYF. In DNA form, the CDR3 reads TGTGCCAGTAGTTCAAAGGACAGAGGCGCAGATACGCAGTATTTT.